The T cell receptor (beta chain) under discussion was sequenced for a study of blood T cells in healthy people across ages (dated by TCRdb to about 2015). Regarding the study in general: In model experiments, template switching captured about one uniquely barcoded TCR beta cDNA molecule for every two T cells. Two additional independent replicas of 1 million unique cDNA reads from the same blood draw were analyzed for two donors (one aged 18 to 30 and one aged 80 or older). Using deep sequencing normalized with unique cDNA molecular identifiers, the study measured how TCR beta repertoire diversity changes with age. The donors were divided into four age groups: young (average about 16 years), middle-aged (roughly 40), aged (around 67) and long-lived (roughly 86). To avoid experimental bias, donors of different ages were spread randomly across the sequencing lanes. The full study reports these points: The long-lived group showed more naive CD4+ T cells, fewer expanded clones and increased TCR diversity than the aged group, suggesting age selection. Estimates of total diversity based on one million sequenced T cells were considered lower bounds and underestimates. A strong correlation was found between observed TCR beta diversity and the percentage of naive T cells measured by flow cytometry. Because profiling used bulk unsorted PBMCs, naive and antigen-experienced compartments could not be compared conclusively. Because donor CMV infection status was unknown, age-related changes in expanded clonotypes were potentially confounded. Observed TCR beta diversity per million T cells fell roughly linearly with age, and a significant reduction was already apparent by age roughly 40.

The 39 donors, aged about 6 to 100 years, were systemically healthy Caucasian individuals from Russia. Roughly 10 milliliters of peripheral blood were collected from each donor into EDTA-treated Vacutainer tubes. Ficoll-Paque density-gradient centrifugation was used to isolate PBMCs, with at least 7 million obtained per sample. Trizol reagent was used to extract total RNA from the PBMCs, yielding at least 5.5 micrograms per sample. The percentages of naive CD45RAhigh/CD27high T cells were determined by flow cytometry on a PBMC aliquot from every donor. To prepare the library, 5' RACE was applied. This sample was sequenced with an Illumina HiSeq 2500. A second about 7 to 12 cycle PCR used a sample-barcoded 5' primer and a J-beta primer mix. Each TCR beta cDNA molecule received a unique molecular identifier from a template-switch 5' adaptor carrying 12 random nucleotides. At least 2.5 million CDR3-containing paired-end reads were obtained from each sample. All of the RNA was converted into first-strand cDNA using the Mint cDNA synthesis kit, with a TRBC-specific oligonucleotide serving as the primer. Following uracil-DNA glycosylase treatment, all cDNA underwent a first 18-cycle PCR with the universal primers M1SS and BC2_uni_R. The paper's processing steps were these. For normalization, 1 million high-quality reads were randomly selected from each sample, with every read carrying a distinct molecular identifier. Instead of being binned into consensus sequences, reads that shared molecular identifiers were thrown out. MiTCR, set to a Q25 quality threshold and the strictest error-elimination algorithm, was used for CDR3 identification, clonotype clustering and error correction. Lower-bound total TCR beta diversity was estimated with a nonparametric unseen species model using Euler transformation. TCRdb's own reprocessing of the public reads used fastp at Q25 and MiXCR and kept productive beta chains. Merged by CDR3 protein, the rows form single entries marked with the most common genes and DNA. The V and J calls reflect TCRdb's pipeline rather than the authors' work. In this sample the table shows 250,000 to 300,000 distinct CDR3 sequences, 25% to 30% of which occur a single time. The top ten clonotypes cover about 30% of the sample.

The CDR3 sequence holds 18 residues, the cysteine and phenylalanine included. Just CDR3 DNA is preserved here, 54 bases in frame from base 1. The germline V gene supplies CDR1 MDHEN and CDR2 SYDVKM. The trim is 2 bases for V and 8 bases for J, with a gap of 25 bases between the germline ends. Only a few counts were recorded for this clonotype. Its recognized antigen is unknown. Base qualities are not recorded, but no much larger clone differs from it by a single base. What was sequenced was blood. Recombination joined TRBV28 with TRBJ2-1; the best D guess is TRBD2, with 7 bases matching. The clonotype originates from a woman in her 70s in good health. The DNA reads as follows: TGTGCCAGCAGTTTAATAGGTGGGGGGGCTAGGGTACAGGATGAGCAGTTCTTC. Its translation is CASSLIGGGARVQDEQFF.